This T cell receptor (beta chain) was recovered during a study of blood T cell repertoires in COVID-19. The wider study: Samples representing acute and convalescent COVID-19 were sourced from the United States, Italy and Spain. From T cells, B-cell-depleted T cells, or PBMCs came the material, which was cDNA or gDNA.

Source study methods: Reference gene primer amplification yielded estimated nucleated cell counts. This table comes from immunoSEQ multiplex PCR, and its TCRdb copy is limited to in-frame clones, with some not included. D and trimming were read from the DNA, whereas the V and J calls and clone size are those reported in that table. Of 210,000 or so clones listed, 85% to 90% are singletons. This CDR3 comprises 14 residues. V gave up 2 bases and J gave up 3 bases, with 5 bases separating them. The V gene's germline CDR1 is SGHTA and CDR2 FQGTGA. Source material: peripheral blood. This receptor was taken from a man aged 50-60 years with acute or convalescent COVID-19. The rearrangement joins TRBV7-3 to TRBJ1-6, with D uncertain. CDR3 bases: TGTGCCAGCAGCTTACGGGGCTATAATTCACCCCTCCACTTT. Its translation is CASSLRGYNSPLHF.